A single sample gave rise to the 3 T cell receptor beta chains below, sequenced in a study of T cell changes during pregnancy in multiple sclerosis. Clones were sequenced by immunoSEQ multiplex PCR, and TCRdb holds only the in-frame ones, with some missing. The top ten hold 26% of the sample, which has some 40,000 clones, about nine tenths seen once. The sequenced sample was CD8+ T cells from peripheral blood mononuclear cells, obtained before pregnancy. All receptors derive from a female donor with multiple sclerosis, enrolled in a pregnancy study.

This clone is a singleton in its sample. The chain carries TRBV4-1 and TRBJ2-2; TRBD2 aligns across 15 bases. The CDR3 runs to 19 residues. J lost 7 bases, V lost 4 bases, and 13 bases had no gene match. Looked up from germline, CDR1 is MGHRA and CDR2 is YSYEKL. The CDR3 DNA sequence: TGCGCCAGCAGCCCATTCCCGGGACTAGCGGGGGGTGTCGGCGGGGAGCTGTTTTTT. Its translation is CASSPFPGLAGGVGGELFF.

The CDR3 sequence: CASSLVTHGETQYF. DNA for the CDR3: TGTGCCAGCAGCTTAGTGACTCACGGCGAGACCCAGTACTTC. This sequence joins TRBV7-9 and TRBJ2-5, with no clear D. Per the germline V gene, CDR1 is SEHNR and CDR2 is FQNEAQ (reference sequence). V was cut by 1 base and J by 5 bases, with 11 bases left in between. The CDR3 is made up of 14 amino acids.

This sequence joins TRBV6-5 and TRBJ1-5, with D possibly matching TRBD1 (6 bases). This CDR3 spans 14 amino acids. V lost 6 bases and J lost 1, with 10 bases in between. In germline, CDR1 is MNHEY, CDR2 SVGAGI. For the CDR3, the DNA is TGTGCCAGCAGCCCCAGGGGAAGCAATCAGCCCCAGCATTTT. It is translated as CASSPRGSNQPQHF.